These T cell receptor beta chains were read from a single sample in a study of blood T cell repertoires in COVID-19. Generated by immunoSEQ multiplex PCR, the TCRdb table keeps only in-frame clones and is missing some. This repertoire shows about 360,000 clones, approximately 86% found once; its top ten account for about 7.6%. The sequenced sample was peripheral blood. The receptor set was obtained from a woman aged 55-69 years with COVID-19, enrolled during active disease. Both conserved end residues are part of each CDR3. D genes are given only for firm matches. Part of the rows lack a size; the others show once, few, many or a class for expanded clones.

CDR3 | V | size | J | D
CASSSGGGPYNEQFF | TRBV11-3 | . | TRBJ2-1 | TRBD2
CASSPSSTGGRRPQHF | TRBV27 | . | TRBJ1-5 | TRBD1
CASSFPRGEAFF | TRBV6-5 | . | TRBJ1-1 | .
CAWRWAGGTDTQYF | TRBV30 | . | TRBJ2-3 | TRBD2
CASRLTGTYYGYTF | TRBV6-5 | . | TRBJ1-2 | .
CASSGSRGLDNQPQHF | TRBV2 | . | TRBJ1-5 | .
CASSHNRETGELFF | TRBV4-1 | . | TRBJ2-2 | .
CASSQGTPWTGELFF | TRBV24-1 | . | TRBJ2-2 | .
CASSYSGGSGTGELFF | TRBV6-2/TRBV6-3 | . | TRBJ2-2 | TRBD1
CASSKAYAPGTGGYEQYF | TRBV21-1 | . | TRBJ2-7 | .
CASSLGLAGASYEQYF | TRBV13 | . | TRBJ2-7 | TRBD2
CASSPQTRTGEYGYTF | TRBV5-1 | . | TRBJ1-2 | TRBD1
CASSETGGSYEQYF | TRBV9 | . | TRBJ2-7 | TRBD1
CASSLAAGGSSYNEQFF | TRBV11-2 | once | TRBJ2-1 | TRBD2
CASSRQGIGDTQYF | TRBV7-3 | . | TRBJ2-3 | TRBD1
CSVGGQAQVREQYF | TRBV29-1 | . | TRBJ2-7 | TRBD1
CASISGNTIYF | TRBV6-5 | . | TRBJ1-3 | .
CASSWGAGASADTQYF | TRBV5-1 | . | TRBJ2-3 | TRBD2
CASSLVGGEQETQYF | TRBV11-3 | once | TRBJ2-5 | TRBD2
CASGTGNSYEQYF | TRBV5-6 | . | TRBJ2-7 | .
CASSFGLAAYTDTQYF | TRBV5-1 | . | TRBJ2-3 | TRBD2
CASSRQQTTSYNSPLHF | TRBV18 | . | TRBJ1-6 | .
CASSLGPGNSYEQYF | TRBV5-1 | . | TRBJ2-7 | .
CASSIDPGGRGRQPQHF | TRBV19 | . | TRBJ1-5 | TRBD1
CASSQETREKLFF | TRBV4-3 | . | TRBJ1-4 | .
CASSWGDTEAFF | TRBV19 | once | TRBJ1-1 | .
CASTEALADTQYF | TRBV12-3/TRBV12-4 | many | TRBJ2-3 | .
CASSVGHYMNTEAFF | TRBV9 | . | TRBJ1-1 | .
CAWSLRNSGNTIYF | TRBV30 | . | TRBJ1-3 | .